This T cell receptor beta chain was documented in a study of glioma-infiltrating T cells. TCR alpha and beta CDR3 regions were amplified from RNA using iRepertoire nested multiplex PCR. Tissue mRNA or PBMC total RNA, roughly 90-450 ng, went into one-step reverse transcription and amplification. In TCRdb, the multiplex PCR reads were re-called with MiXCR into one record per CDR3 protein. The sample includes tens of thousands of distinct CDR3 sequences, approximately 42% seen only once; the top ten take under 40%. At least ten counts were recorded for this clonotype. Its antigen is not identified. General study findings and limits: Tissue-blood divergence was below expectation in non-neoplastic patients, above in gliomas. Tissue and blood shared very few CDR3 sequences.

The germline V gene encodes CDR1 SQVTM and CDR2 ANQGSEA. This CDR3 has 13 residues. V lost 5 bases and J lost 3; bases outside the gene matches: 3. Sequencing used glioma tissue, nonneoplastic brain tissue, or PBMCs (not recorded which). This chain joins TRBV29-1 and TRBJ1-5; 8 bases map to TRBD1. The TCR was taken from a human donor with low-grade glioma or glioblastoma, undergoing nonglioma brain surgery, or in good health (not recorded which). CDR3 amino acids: CSVWTGHNQPQHF. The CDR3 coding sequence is TGCAGCGTTTGGACAGGGCACAATCAGCCCCAGCATTTT.